These 25 T cell receptor beta chains share one sample of origin, sequenced in a study of control samples from healthy donors and cancer patients. Measured with immunoSEQ multiplex PCR; TCRdb has only the in-frame clones, and not every one. The repertoire holds some 120,000 clones, with approximately 94% as singletons. The sequencing sample was made of blood. Receptor source: a man aged 25 to 45 in good health.

The chain couples TRBV6-2 or TRBV6-3 to TRBJ2-7; maybe TRBD2 (6 bases). Per germline, CDR1 MNHEY and CDR2 SVGEGT. The CDR3 length is 14 residues. V was pared by 3 bases and J by 6 bases, with 15 bases between. CDR3: CASSYSRGRVEQYF. CDR3 sequence (DNA): TGTGCCAGCAGTTATTCGCGGGGAAGGGTCGAGCAGTACTTC.

DNA for the CDR3: TGTGCCAGCAGTGAAGCCGGGAGGGGGGGGTATGGCTACACCTTC. Protein: CASSEAGRGGYGYTF. This chain connects TRBV6-1 to TRBJ1-2; D perhaps matches TRBD1 (6 bases). V lost 0 bases and J lost 5, with 13 bases in between. CDR1 MNHNS and CDR2 SASEGT come from the germline V gene. The CDR3 covers 15 residues.

V usage is TRBV5-7 and J usage is TRBJ2-7, with 10 bases identical to TRBD1. TRBV5-7 is marked as an open reading frame, function uncertain. Trimming cost V 4 bases and J 4 bases; bases outside gene matches: 5. There are 14 residues in the CDR3. The CDR3 protein is CASSGTGDRYEQYF. CDR3 bases: TGTGCCAGCAGCGGGACAGGGGATCGGTACGAGCAGTACTTC.

The J gene is TRBJ2-7, the V gene TRBV28; 9 bases are shared with TRBD1. V was pared by 5 bases and J by 1 base, with 6 bases of the junction left unmatched. The CDR3 runs to 15 residues. Germline loops: CDR1 MDHEN, CDR2 SYDVKM. CDR3 nucleotides: TGTGCCAGCAGTGGTTCCGGGACAGGGTCCTACGAGCAGTACTTC. It codes for CASSGSGTGSYEQYF.

This clone was seen just once. This chain joins TRBV7-3 and TRBJ2-7; 8 bases map to TRBD2. CDR3 length: 14 amino acids. From germline, CDR1 is SGHTA and CDR2 FQGTGA. Trimming at V came to 0 bases and at J to 2 bases, leaving 0 bases not matched to a gene. CDR3 amino acids: CASSLTSGAYEQYF. The DNA of the CDR3 is TGTGCCAGCAGCTTAACTAGCGGGGCCTACGAGCAGTACTTC.

The chain combines TRBV4-1 with TRBJ2-7, with D possibly TRBD1 on 6 matching bases. The CDR3 extends over 12 amino acids. V shed 4 bases and J shed 4 bases, with 8 bases lying between them. Looked up from germline, CDR1 is MGHRA and CDR2 is YSYEKL. The CDR3 reads CASSPQGYEQYF. CDR3 bases: TGCGCCAGCAGCCCACAGGGTTACGAGCAGTACTTC.

The V gene is TRBV4-3, the J gene TRBJ1-5, with a possible D match to TRBD1 (5 bases). Between the trimmed V and J ends, which lost 0 bases and 0 bases, there was a span of 12 bases. This CDR3 spans 17 amino acids. CDR1 is LGHNA, CDR2 YSLEER, per germline. CDR3 in amino acids: CASSQDPWGNSNQPQHF. CDR3 coding DNA: TGCGCCAGCAGCCAAGATCCTTGGGGGAATAGCAATCAGCCCCAGCATTTT.

The chain combines TRBV4-3 with TRBJ2-2; 10 bases are shared with TRBD2. V lost 0 bases to trimming and J lost 5 bases; unmatched junction nucleotides: 3. The CDR3 totals 16 residues. CDR1 and CDR2 from the germline V gene are LGHNA and YSLEER. The CDR3: CASSQDLAGGTGELFF. Here the CDR3 DNA reads TGCGCCAGCAGCCAAGACTTAGCGGGGGGAACCGGGGAGCTGTTTTTT.

The chain is built from TRBV6-5 and TRBJ1-1, with D hard to call. The CDR3 is 13 residues long. Germline lookup yields CDR1 MNHEY and CDR2 SVGAGI. Trimming cost V 6 bases and J 0 bases, with 8 bases left between them. In DNA form, the CDR3 reads TGTGCCAGCAGCTACACAGTGAACACTGAAGCTTTCTTT. Translated, it gives CASSYTVNTEAFF.

The chain links TRBV4-1 to TRBJ2-5; 10 positions agree with TRBD1. The CDR3 has 16 residues. Per the germline V gene, CDR1 is MGHRA and CDR2 is YSYEKL. V dropped 5 bases and J dropped 5; count of bases not matched to a gene: 11. CDR3 nucleotides: TGCGCCAGCAGCTCAGAAGGGACAGGGGAGCAGGAGACCCAGTACTTC. Encoded protein: CASSSEGTGEQETQYF.

The V gene is TRBV15, the J gene TRBJ1-3, with D perhaps TRBD1 (6 bases). Germline assignment: CDR1 LNHNV and CDR2 YYDKDF (reference sequence). This CDR3 is 15 amino acids long. V shed 5 bases and J shed 0 bases, with 11 bases lying between them. The CDR3 coding sequence is TGTGCCACCAGCCCAGGGGAAACCTCTGGAAACACCATATATTTT. Its translation: CATSPGETSGNTIYF.

The rearrangement links TRBV19 to TRBJ1-5, with 10 bases identical to TRBD1. The V gene end was trimmed by 5 bases and the J gene end by 2 bases; junction bases not matched to a gene: 3. The germline gives CDR1 LNHDA, CDR2 SQIVND (reference sequence). CDR3 length: 15 amino acids. The DNA for the CDR3 is TGTGCCAGTAGTCGACAGGGGGCCGGCAATCAGCCCCAGCATTTT. Translated, it gives CASSRQGAGNQPQHF.

V is TRBV4-3 and J is TRBJ1-4; possibly TRBD1 for D (6 bases). V lost 4 bases and J lost 2, with 11 bases in between. This CDR3 has 15 residues. Germline CDR1 is LGHNA and CDR2 is YSLEER. The CDR3 protein is CASSLDGGTNEKLFF. The CDR3 coding sequence is TGCGCCAGCAGCCTTGATGGGGGCACTAATGAAAAACTGTTTTTT.

V usage is TRBV11-2 and J usage is TRBJ2-3, with 9 bases identical to TRBD1. The V segment lost 3 bases and the J segment 2 bases; nucleotides outside the gene matches: 6. Germline V gene lookup returns CDR1 SGHAT and CDR2 FQNNGV. The length of the CDR3 is 16 residues. The chain's CDR3 is CASSFPGTGNTDTQYF. The CDR3 coding sequence is TGTGCCAGCAGCTTCCCCGGGACAGGGAACACAGATACGCAGTATTTT.

This chain links TRBV27 with TRBJ1-2; a weak D match, TRBD1 (5 bases). This CDR3 has 13 residues. Trimming removed 3 bases from V and 8 bases from J, with 13 bases in between. Germline lookup yields CDR1 MNHEY and CDR2 SMNVEV (reference sequence). The CDR3 loop is CASSLLGVGGYTF. CDR3 in DNA: TGTGCCAGCAGTTTGTTAGGGGTCGGCGGCTACACCTTC.

The chain joins TRBV5-6 to TRBJ2-3; TRBD2 matches 9 bases. Germline CDR1 SGHDT, CDR2 YYEEEE. V shed 3 bases and J 0 bases; nucleotides not matched to a gene: 8. CDR3 length: 17 amino acids. In nucleotides, the CDR3 is TGTGCCAGCAGCTCTTCGGGGACTAGCCGTAGCACAGATACGCAGTATTTT. Protein product: CASSSSGTSRSTDTQYF.

V usage is TRBV6-5 and J usage is TRBJ2-7; D not resolved. Germline V gene lookup returns CDR1 MNHEY and CDR2 SVGAGI. CDR3 length equals 14 residues. Trimming left V 7 bases short and J 0 bases short, with 13 bases between. In DNA, the CDR3 is TGTGCCAGCACCAATAAAGGGAACTCCTACGAGCAGTACTTC. Its protein product is CASTNKGNSYEQYF.

The CDR3 nucleotides are TGCGCCAGCAGCCAAGATCCGGGACTAGGCTACGAGCAGTACTTC. Translated: CASSQDPGLGYEQYF. The rearrangement links TRBV4-1 to TRBJ2-7, with TRBD2 matching 8 bases. V shed 0 bases and J 3 bases; nucleotides not matched to a gene: 4. Germline loops: CDR1 MGHRA, CDR2 YSYEKL. The CDR3 extends over 15 amino acids.

The rearrangement uses TRBV6-2 or TRBV6-3 and TRBJ2-1, with 7 bases that match TRBD1. The CDR3 has 13 amino acids. V lost 0 bases, J lost 11 bases, and 4 bases stayed unmatched. CDR1 and CDR2 (germline): MNHEY, SVGEGT. The CDR3 loop reads CASSYSGQPQQFF. In DNA form, the CDR3 reads TGTGCCAGCAGTTACTCGGGACAGCCGCAGCAGTTCTTC.

This chain joins TRBV3-1 (or the pseudogene TRBV3-2) and TRBJ2-5; D is uncertain. Germline CDR1 reads LGHDT; CDR2 reads YNNKEL (reference sequence). The CDR3 contains 13 residues. V was trimmed by 2 bases and J by 1 base, leaving 5 bases between them. The CDR3 sequence: CASSQMVQETQYF. CDR3 nucleotide sequence: TGTGCCAGCAGCCAAATGGTCCAAGAGACCCAGTACTTC.

The chain employs TRBV3-1 (or the pseudogene TRBV3-2) and TRBJ2-3; D tentatively reads TRBD1 or TRBD2 (7 bases each). Per the germline V gene, CDR1 is LGHDT and CDR2 is YNNKEL (reference sequence). The CDR3 totals 16 residues. The V end was cut by 2 bases, the J end by 1 base, with 13 bases between. CDR3 DNA: TGTGCCAGCAGCCAACTCTCAGGGGGGGGCACAGATACGCAGTATTTT. Translation: CASSQLSGGGTDTQYF.

The rearrangement uses TRBV9 and TRBJ1-4, with D perhaps TRBD1 (6 bases). There are 14 residues in the CDR3. The germline V gene has CDR1 SGDLS and CDR2 YYNGEE. The V gene lost 4 bases and the J gene lost 7 bases, with 14 bases spanning the gap. CDR3 sequence reads: CASSPGGLAEKLFF. The DNA for the CDR3 is TGTGCCAGCAGCCCCGGGGGGCTAGCTGAAAAACTGTTTTTT.

The rearrangement links TRBV9 to TRBJ2-2, with 8 bases that match TRBD1. CDR3 size: 15 residues. The V gene end was trimmed by 1 base and the J gene end by 4 bases; junction bases not matched to a gene: 3. Germline V lookup: CDR1 SGDLS, CDR2 YYNGEE. This CDR3 reads CASSVRQGSTGELFF. Written as DNA, the CDR3 is TGTGCCAGCAGCGTACGACAGGGGAGCACCGGGGAGCTGTTTTTT.

The V call is TRBV6-2 or TRBV6-3, the J call TRBJ2-4; D possibly corresponds to TRBD1 (5 bases). CDR3 length equals 16 residues. Germline V gives CDR1 MNHEY, CDR2 SVGEGT. Trimming pared 2 bases from V and 0 bases from J, leaving 11 bases between. CDR3 region: CASSYRGQGAKNIQYF. Written as DNA, the CDR3 is TGTGCCAGCAGTTACAGGGGCCAAGGAGCCAAAAACATTCAGTACTTC.

CDR3 nucleotide sequence: TGTGCCAGCAGCCAGGCCCAGGGGCGGAATGAAAAACTGTTTTTT. As protein: CASSQAQGRNEKLFF. V is TRBV14 and J is TRBJ1-4, with D perhaps matching TRBD1 (6 bases). V shed 3 bases and J shed 5 bases, with 13 bases lying between them. There are 15 residues in the CDR3. Germline CDR1 is SGHDN and CDR2 is FVKESK.